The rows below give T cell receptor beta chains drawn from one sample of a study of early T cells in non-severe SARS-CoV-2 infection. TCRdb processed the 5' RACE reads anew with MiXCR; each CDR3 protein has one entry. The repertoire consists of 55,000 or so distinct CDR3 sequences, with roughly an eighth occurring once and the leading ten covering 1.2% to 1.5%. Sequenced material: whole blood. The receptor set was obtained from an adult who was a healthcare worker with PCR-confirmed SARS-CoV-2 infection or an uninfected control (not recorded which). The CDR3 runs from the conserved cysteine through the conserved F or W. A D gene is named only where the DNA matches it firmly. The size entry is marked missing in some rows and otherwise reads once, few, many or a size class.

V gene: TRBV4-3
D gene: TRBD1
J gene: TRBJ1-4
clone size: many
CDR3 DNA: TGCGCCAGCAGCCAAGACGGGACAGGGAATGAAAAACTGTTTTTT
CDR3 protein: CASSQDGTGNEKLFF

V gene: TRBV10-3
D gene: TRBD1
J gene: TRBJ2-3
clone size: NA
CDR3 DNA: TGTGCCATCAGTGAGTCGCCTAGACAGGGGAGGACAGATACGCAGTATTTT
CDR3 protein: CAISESPRQGRTDTQYF

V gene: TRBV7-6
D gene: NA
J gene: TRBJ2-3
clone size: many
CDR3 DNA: TGTGCCAGCAGCTTAGGTACGGGCACAGATACGCAGTATTTT
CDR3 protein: CASSLGTGTDTQYF

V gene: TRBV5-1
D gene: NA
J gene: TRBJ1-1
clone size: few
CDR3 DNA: TGCGCCAGCAGCTTGGAGGGGCGGCGTGAGGCTTTCTTT
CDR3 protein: CASSLEGRREAFF

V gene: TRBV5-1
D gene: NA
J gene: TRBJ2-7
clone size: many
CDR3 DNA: TGCGCCAGCTCCAGGGGTGGTAGCTCCTACGAGCAGTACTTC
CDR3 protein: CASSRGGSSYEQYF

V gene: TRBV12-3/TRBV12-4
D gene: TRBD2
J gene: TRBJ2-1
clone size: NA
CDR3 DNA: TGTGCCAGCAGTTTAGTCCTATTAGCGGGGGTCTACTACAATGAGCAGTTCTTC
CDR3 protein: CASSLVLLAGVYYNEQFF

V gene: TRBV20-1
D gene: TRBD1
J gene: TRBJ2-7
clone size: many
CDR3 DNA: TGCAGTGCGGCAGGGGGCTGGTCCTACGAGCAGTACTTC
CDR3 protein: CSAAGGWSYEQYF

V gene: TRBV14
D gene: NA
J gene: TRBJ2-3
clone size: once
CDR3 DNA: TGTGCCAGCAGCCAAGCTTGGGCCAGCGCCCGCACAGATACGCAGTATTTT
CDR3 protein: CASSQAWASARTDTQYF

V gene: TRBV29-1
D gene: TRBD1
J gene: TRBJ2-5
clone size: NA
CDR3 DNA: TGCAGCGAATCTCAGGGGGCCGGCGAGACCCAGTACTTC
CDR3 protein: CSESQGAGETQYF

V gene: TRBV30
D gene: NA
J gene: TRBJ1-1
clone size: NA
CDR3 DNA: TGTGCCTGGGCGAATGGGGCGAACACTGAAGCTTTCTTT
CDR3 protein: CAWANGANTEAFF

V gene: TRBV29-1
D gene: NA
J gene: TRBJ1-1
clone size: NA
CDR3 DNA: TGCCGCTCGAAGGATAAGAACACTGAAGCTTTCTTT
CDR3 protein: CRSKDKNTEAFF